This is a list of T cell receptor beta chains from one sample in a study of OX40 agonist ivuxolimab in advanced cancers. The assay was immunoSEQ multiplex PCR, and TCRdb's table has in-frame clones only and misses some. The table records around 38,000 clones, around 93% of them present only once. This sample comprised CD4+ or CD8+ T cells sorted from blood, obtained in a trial of the OX40 agonist ivuxolimab. Receptors were obtained from an adult with an advanced solid tumor such as melanoma, head and neck, liver or kidney cancer. The CDR3 runs from the conserved cysteine through the conserved F or W. D genes are given only for firm matches. Rows may omit the clone size; those that give it use once, few, many or a size class.

TRBD1,.,TRBV10-3,TRBJ1-2,TGTGCCATCAGTGATCGAACAGGGGTTTCAGGCTATGGCTACACCTTC,CAISDRTGVSGYGYTF
TRBD2,.,TRBV7-9,TRBJ2-1,TGTGCCAGCAGCTCAGGGGCGAGCGGGAGCGGTGAGCAGTTCTTC,CASSSGASGSGEQFF
.,.,TRBV25-1,TRBJ2-2,TGTGCCAGCAGTGGGGGGCCGGGGGGCGGGGAGCTGTTTTTT,CASSGGPGGGELFF
.,.,TRBV9,TRBJ1-4,TGTGCCAGCAGCCCCCGCGGGGAAAAACTGTTTTTT,CASSPRGEKLFF
TRBD2,.,TRBV5-1,TRBJ2-7,TGCGCCAGCACTGAACTAGCGCCTACCTACGAGCAGTACTTC,CASTELAPTYEQYF
TRBD1,.,TRBV4-1,TRBJ1-4,TGCGCCAGCAGCCAAGCTACGCCCCGGGACAGACGTGGAAAACTGTTTTTT,CASSQATPRDRRGKLFF
TRBD1,.,TRBV27,TRBJ1-1,TGTGCCAGCAGTCCTTGGACAGGGGGCGATATGAACACTGAAGCTTTCTTT,CASSPWTGGDMNTEAFF
.,.,TRBV30,TRBJ2-7,TGTGCCTGGAGTGGTCCGGGCGGTTACGAGCAGTACTTC,CAWSGPGGYEQYF
TRBD2,.,TRBV27,TRBJ2-1,TGTGCCAGCAGTTTATTAGCGGGAATGACCAAACTCAATGAGCAGTTCTTC,CASSLLAGMTKLNEQFF
TRBD1,.,TRBV7-8,TRBJ1-2,TGTGCCAGCAGCGACAGGGCCTATGGCTACACCTTC,CASSDRAYGYTF
TRBD2,.,TRBV10-3,TRBJ2-1,TGTGCCATCAGTGAGGCGGCTAGCGGGACCTACAATGAGCAGTTCTTC,CAISEAASGTYNEQFF
.,.,TRBV19,TRBJ2-3,TGTGCCAGTAGTACGGATACTAAAGATACGCAGTATTTT,CASSTDTKDTQYF
.,.,TRBV4-1,TRBJ1-6,TGCGCCAGCACCCCCAGCCTCTCCTATAATTCACCCCTCCACTTT,CASTPSLSYNSPLHF
.,.,TRBV6-5,TRBJ2-1,TGTGCCAGCAGTGAAGGTACGGGAGATGAGCAGTTCTTC,CASSEGTGDEQFF
.,.,TRBV19,TRBJ1-1,TGTGCCAGTAGTATAGGAGGATTTTTGGACACTGAAGCTTTCTTT,CASSIGGFLDTEAFF
TRBD1,.,TRBV11-2,TRBJ2-6,TGTGCCAGCAGGGACAGGGGGAACTCTGGGGCCAACGTCCTGACTTTC,CASRDRGNSGANVLTF
.,.,TRBV7-9,TRBJ2-1,TGTGCCAGCAGACCGGGACCAAGGGTCTCCTACAATGAGCAGTTCTTC,CASRPGPRVSYNEQFF
.,.,TRBV28,TRBJ2-7,TGTGCCAGCAGTTTGCAGGATACCTACGAGCAGTACTTC,CASSLQDTYEQYF
.,.,TRBV30,TRBJ1-3,TGTGCCTGGGCCCGAGATGGAAACACCATATATTTT,CAWARDGNTIYF
TRBD2,once,TRBV18,TRBJ2-1,TGTGCCAGCTCGGGCGATAGCGGGAGGGCACATGAGCAGTTCTTC,CASSGDSGRAHEQFF
.,.,TRBV7-6,TRBJ2-5,TGTGCCAGCAGCTTCCTTTGGGGGGCCCGACAAGAGACCCAGTACTTC,CASSFLWGARQETQYF
.,.,TRBV13,TRBJ1-3,TGTGCCAGCAGCTTAGGGTCAGGGACCTCTGGAAACACCATATATTTT,CASSLGSGTSGNTIYF
.,.,TRBV12-5,TRBJ2-2,TGTGCTAGTTCCCAGGGGGGAGCCGGGGAGCTGTTTTTT,CASSQGGAGELFF
.,.,TRBV6-5,TRBJ2-3,TGTGCCAGCAGTTACCGGGTCACAGATACGCAGTATTTT,CASSYRVTDTQYF
TRBD1,few,TRBV10-2,TRBJ1-2,TGCGCCAGCATGGACAGGGTGGATGGCTACACCTTC,CASMDRVDGYTF
.,.,TRBV9,TRBJ2-5,TGTGCCAGCAGCGTAGCAGCGAGCGAGGAGACCCAGTACTTC,CASSVAASEETQYF
.,.,TRBV6-5,TRBJ2-6,TGTGCCAGCAGTTACTCGAGTGGGACAGGGGCCAACGTCCTGACTTTC,CASSYSSGTGANVLTF
TRBD1,.,TRBV7-9,TRBJ2-2,TGTGCCAGCAGCCCTAGGACAGGGACGGCCGGGGAGCTGTTTTTT,CASSPRTGTAGELFF
TRBD2,.,TRBV5-4,TRBJ2-7,TGTGCCAGCAGCTTCTCTAGCGGCTCCTACGAGCAGTACTTC,CASSFSSGSYEQYF
.,.,TRBV28,TRBJ2-4,TGTGCCAGCAGTTCCTCAGGGGACATTCAGTACTTC,CASSSSGDIQYF
.,.,TRBV12-5,TRBJ1-1,TGTGCTAGTGGTTTGGTAGGCCCGGGCGGGGGTACTGAAGCTTTCTTT,CASGLVGPGGGTEAFF
.,.,TRBV12-5,TRBJ1-2,TGTGCTAGTGGTGGAGGGACGGACTATGGCTACACCTTC,CASGGGTDYGYTF
TRBD2,.,TRBV4-3,TRBJ2-3,TGCGCCAGCAGCCTGGGACTAGCGACGTCAGATACGCAGTATTTT,CASSLGLATSDTQYF
.,once,TRBV11-2,TRBJ2-1,TGTGCCAGCAGCGACGACCTTACTAGGTCTGAGCAGTTCTTC,CASSDDLTRSEQFF
.,.,TRBV11-2,TRBJ2-1,TGTGCCAGCAGCTTAGGCGACTTGGGCAATGAGCAGTTCTTC,CASSLGDLGNEQFF
.,once,TRBV29-1,TRBJ2-7,TGCAGCGTTGCCAGGGGAAAATCCTACGAGCAGTACTTC,CSVARGKSYEQYF
.,.,TRBV4-2,TRBJ2-1,TGTGCCAGCAGCCAAGATCGTGGGGGGCCAGACAATGAGCAGTTCTTC,CASSQDRGGPDNEQFF
TRBD1,.,TRBV2,TRBJ1-5,TGTGCCAGCAGTCGAGACAGGGTTAGCAATCAGCCCCAGCATTTT,CASSRDRVSNQPQHF
TRBD1,.,TRBV27,TRBJ2-5,TGTGCCAGCAGTTTATCGTCTTCAGGGGGTGAGACCCAGTACTTC,CASSLSSSGGETQYF
.,.,TRBV7-2,TRBJ2-3,TGTGCCAGCAGCCCCGTTGGGCCGATCACAGATACGCAGTATTTT,CASSPVGPITDTQYF
TRBD2,.,TRBV6-4,TRBJ2-2,TGTGCGACCAGAAGGGCGGGAGAGTTCGGGGAGCTGTTTTTT,CATRRAGEFGELFF
.,.,TRBV13,TRBJ1-6,TGTGCCAGCAGCCCAAGGGCAGGGATTAATTCACCCCTCCACTTT,CASSPRAGINSPLHF
TRBD1,.,TRBV6-1,TRBJ2-1,TGTGCCAGCAGTGTTCCCGGGACAGAAGAGCAGTTCTTC,CASSVPGTEEQFF